This T cell receptor (beta chain) was obtained from a study of technical replicates of blood from several donors. Generated by immunoSEQ multiplex PCR, the TCRdb table keeps only in-frame clones and is missing some. The sample lists 55,000 to 80,000 clones, roughly 98% occurring once. The CDR3 runs to 15 residues. The ends lost 0 bases at V and 0 bases at J; junction bases unmatched: 2. Germline CDR1 reads PRHDT; CDR2 reads FYEKMQ (reference sequence). Sequenced material: T cells isolated from PBMCs. This chain uses TRBV13 with TRBJ2-7, with 7 positions matching TRBD1. The clonotype was recovered from a human donor in good health. CDR3 amino acids: CASSLGRGPSYEQYF. DNA for the CDR3: TGTGCCAGCAGCTTAGGAAGGGGGCCCTCCTACGAGCAGTACTTC.